This T cell receptor (beta chain) was captured by sequencing in a study of cytomegalovirus exposure and HLA in healthy donors. General observations from the study: Presence/absence results assume similar sequencing depth per donor, which may not hold.

To note about this clone: The antigen is undetermined.

This PCR relied on a set of 60 Vbeta primers and 13 Jbeta primers. Clones were sequenced by immunoSEQ multiplex PCR, and TCRdb holds only the in-frame ones, with some missing. In the table there are 150,000 to 200,000 clones, 83% of which are singletons. Germline CDR1 is MDHEN and CDR2 is SYDVKM. V dropped 6 bases and J dropped 3; count of bases not matched to a gene: 10. The CDR3 consists of 15 residues. This clonotype was obtained from a man aged 35 to 55 in good health and CMV-seropositive. The specimen was PBMCs. The chain uses TRBV28 and TRBJ2-7; 8 nucleotides line up with TRBD1. CDR3 sequence: CASSPRDRNLYEQYF. CDR3 DNA sequence: TGTGCCAGCAGCCCCCGGGACAGGAACCTCTACGAGCAGTACTTC.